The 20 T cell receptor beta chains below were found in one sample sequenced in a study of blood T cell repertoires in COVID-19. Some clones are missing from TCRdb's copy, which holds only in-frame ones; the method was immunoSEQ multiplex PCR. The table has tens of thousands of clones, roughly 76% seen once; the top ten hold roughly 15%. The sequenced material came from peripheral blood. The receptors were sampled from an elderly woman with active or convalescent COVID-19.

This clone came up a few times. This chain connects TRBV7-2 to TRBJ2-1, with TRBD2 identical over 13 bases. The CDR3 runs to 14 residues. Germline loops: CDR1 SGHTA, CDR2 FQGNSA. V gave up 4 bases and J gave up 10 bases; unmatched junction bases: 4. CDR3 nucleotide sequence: TGTGCCAGCAGCTCGGGACTAGCGGGACTAGAGCAGTTCTTC. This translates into CASSSGLAGLEQFF.

The CDR3 sequence: CASRDGNSPLHF. The CDR3 DNA sequence: TGTGCCAGCAGAGACGGGAATTCACCCCTCCACTTT. This rearrangement joins TRBV12-3 or TRBV12-4 to TRBJ1-6; D is uncertain. The CDR3 has 12 residues. V lost 6 bases and J lost 7, with 7 bases in between.

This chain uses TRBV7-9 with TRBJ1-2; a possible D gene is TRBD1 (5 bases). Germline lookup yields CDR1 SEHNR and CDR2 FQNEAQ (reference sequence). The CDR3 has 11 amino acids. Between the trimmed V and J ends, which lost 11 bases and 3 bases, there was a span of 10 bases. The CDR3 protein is CAWGVDYGYTF. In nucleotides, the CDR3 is TGTGCCTGGGGGGTCGACTATGGCTACACCTTC. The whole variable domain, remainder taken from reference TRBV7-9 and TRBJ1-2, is DTGVSQNPRHKITKRGQNVTFRCDPISEHNRLYWYRQTLGQGPEFLTYFQNEAQLEKSRLLSDRFSAERPKGSFSTLEIQRTEQGDSAMYLCAWGVDYGYTFGSGTRLTVV.

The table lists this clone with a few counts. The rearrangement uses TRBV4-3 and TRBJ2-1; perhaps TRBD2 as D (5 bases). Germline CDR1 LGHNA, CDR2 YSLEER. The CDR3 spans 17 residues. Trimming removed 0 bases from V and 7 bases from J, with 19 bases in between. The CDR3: CASSQDLAQAIKNEQFF. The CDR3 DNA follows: TGCGCCAGCAGCCAAGACCTAGCCCAGGCAATTAAGAATGAGCAGTTCTTC.

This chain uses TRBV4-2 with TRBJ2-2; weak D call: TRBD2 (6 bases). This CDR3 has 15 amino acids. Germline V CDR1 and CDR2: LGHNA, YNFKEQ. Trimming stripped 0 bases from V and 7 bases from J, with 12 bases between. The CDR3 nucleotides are TGTGCCAGCAGCCAAGATTGGGGGGTGATCGGGGAGCTGTTTTTT. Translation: CASSQDWGVIGELFF.

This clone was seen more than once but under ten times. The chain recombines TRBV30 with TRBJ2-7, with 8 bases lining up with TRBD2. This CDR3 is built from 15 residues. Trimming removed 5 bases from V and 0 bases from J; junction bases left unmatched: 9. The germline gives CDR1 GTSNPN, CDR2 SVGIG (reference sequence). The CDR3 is CAWGIAGRSSYEQYF. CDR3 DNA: TGTGCCTGGGGTATAGCGGGGCGAAGCTCCTACGAGCAGTACTTC.

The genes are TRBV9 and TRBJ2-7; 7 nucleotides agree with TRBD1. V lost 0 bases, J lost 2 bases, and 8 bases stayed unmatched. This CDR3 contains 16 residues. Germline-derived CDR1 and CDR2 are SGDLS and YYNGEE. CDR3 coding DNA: TGTGCCAGCAGCGTAGGATCTCGGACAGGAACCTACGAGCAGTACTTC. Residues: CASSVGSRTGTYEQYF.

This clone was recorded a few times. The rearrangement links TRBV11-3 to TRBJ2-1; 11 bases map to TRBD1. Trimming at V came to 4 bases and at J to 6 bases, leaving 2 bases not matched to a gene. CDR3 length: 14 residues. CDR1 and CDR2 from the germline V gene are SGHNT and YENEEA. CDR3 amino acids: CASSSGTGGNEQFF. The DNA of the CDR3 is TGTGCCAGCAGCTCCGGGACAGGGGGCAATGAGCAGTTCTTC.

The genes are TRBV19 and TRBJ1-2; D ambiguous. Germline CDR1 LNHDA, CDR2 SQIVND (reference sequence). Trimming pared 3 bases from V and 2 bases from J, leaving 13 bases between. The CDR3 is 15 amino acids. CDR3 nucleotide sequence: TGTGCCAGTAGTATTTCCCGGGGAGAAAACTATGGCTACACCTTC. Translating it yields CASSISRGENYGYTF.

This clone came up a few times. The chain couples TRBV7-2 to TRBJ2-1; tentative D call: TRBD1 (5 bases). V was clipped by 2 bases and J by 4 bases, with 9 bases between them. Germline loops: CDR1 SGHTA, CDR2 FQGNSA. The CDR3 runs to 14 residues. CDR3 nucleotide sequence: TGTGCCAGCAGCTTACCAGGGCCGTACAATGAGCAGTTCTTC. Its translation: CASSLPGPYNEQFF.

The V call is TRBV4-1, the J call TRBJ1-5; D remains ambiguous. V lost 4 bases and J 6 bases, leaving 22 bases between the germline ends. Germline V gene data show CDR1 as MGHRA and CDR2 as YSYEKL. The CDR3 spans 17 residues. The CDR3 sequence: CASSPQPGVGVGQPQHF. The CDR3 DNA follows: TGCGCCAGCAGCCCTCAGCCCGGTGTCGGGGTTGGTCAGCCCCAGCATTTT.

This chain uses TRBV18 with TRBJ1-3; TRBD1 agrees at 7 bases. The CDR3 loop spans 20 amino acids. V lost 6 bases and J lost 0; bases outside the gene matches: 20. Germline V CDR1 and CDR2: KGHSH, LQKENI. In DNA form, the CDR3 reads TGTGCCAGCTCCCCCCGTACGGGACAGTTTCCTATCGGCTCTGGAAACACCATATATTTT. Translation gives CASSPRTGQFPIGSGNTIYF.

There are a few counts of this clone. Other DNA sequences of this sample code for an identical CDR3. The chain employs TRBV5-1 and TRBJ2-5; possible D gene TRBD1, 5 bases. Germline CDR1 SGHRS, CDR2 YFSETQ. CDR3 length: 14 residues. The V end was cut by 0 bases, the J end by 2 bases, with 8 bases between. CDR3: CASSLAGSQETQYF. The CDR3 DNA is TGCGCCAGCAGCTTGGCAGGGTCTCAAGAGACCCAGTACTTC.

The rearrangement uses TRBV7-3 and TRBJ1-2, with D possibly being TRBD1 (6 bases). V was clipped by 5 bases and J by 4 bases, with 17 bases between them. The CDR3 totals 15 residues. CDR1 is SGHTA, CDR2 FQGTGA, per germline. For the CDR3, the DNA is TGTGCCAGCAGCCCCGGGGGGCCGACAGCCTATGGCTACACCTTC. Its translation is CASSPGGPTAYGYTF.

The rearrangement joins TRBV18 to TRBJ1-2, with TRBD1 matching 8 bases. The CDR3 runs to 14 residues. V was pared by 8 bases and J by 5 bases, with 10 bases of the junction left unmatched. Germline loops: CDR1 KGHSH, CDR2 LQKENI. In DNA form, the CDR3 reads TGTGCCAGCCGGACAGGGATGGAAGGGTATGGCTACACCTTC. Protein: CASRTGMEGYGYTF.

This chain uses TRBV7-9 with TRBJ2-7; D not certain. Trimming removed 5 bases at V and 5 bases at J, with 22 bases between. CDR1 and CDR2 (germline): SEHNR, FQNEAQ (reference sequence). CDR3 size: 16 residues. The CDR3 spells CASSPIPIPSTNEQYF. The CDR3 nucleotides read TGTGCCAGCAGCCCCATACCCATCCCCTCTACGAACGAGCAGTACTTC.

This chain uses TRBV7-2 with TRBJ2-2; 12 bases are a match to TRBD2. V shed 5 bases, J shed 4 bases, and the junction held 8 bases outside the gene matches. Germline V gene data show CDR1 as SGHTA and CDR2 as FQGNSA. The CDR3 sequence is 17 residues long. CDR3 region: CASSPFMGLAGTGELFF. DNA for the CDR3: TGTGCCAGCAGCCCATTTATGGGACTAGCGGGCACCGGGGAGCTGTTTTTT. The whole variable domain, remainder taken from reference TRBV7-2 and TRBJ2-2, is GAGVSQSPSNKVTEKGKDVELRCDPISGHTALYWYRQSLGQGLEFLIYFQGNSAPDKSGLPSDRFSAERTGGSVSTLTIQRTQQEDSAVYLCASSPFMGLAGTGELFFGEGSRLTVL.

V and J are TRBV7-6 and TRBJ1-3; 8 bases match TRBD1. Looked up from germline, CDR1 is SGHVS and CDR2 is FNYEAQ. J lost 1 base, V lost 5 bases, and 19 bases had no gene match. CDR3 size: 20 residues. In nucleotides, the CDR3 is TGTGCCAGCAGCCCACACATGGACAGGGTGACTTTTAGTTCTGGAAACACCATATATTTT. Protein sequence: CASSPHMDRVTFSSGNTIYF.

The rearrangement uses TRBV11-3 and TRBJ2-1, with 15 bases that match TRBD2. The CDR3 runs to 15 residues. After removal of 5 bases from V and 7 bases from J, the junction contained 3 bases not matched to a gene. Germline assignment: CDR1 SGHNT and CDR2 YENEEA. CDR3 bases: TGTGCCAGCAGCGTCGGGACTAGCGGGGGGAATGAGCAGTTCTTC. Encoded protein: CASSVGTSGGNEQFF.

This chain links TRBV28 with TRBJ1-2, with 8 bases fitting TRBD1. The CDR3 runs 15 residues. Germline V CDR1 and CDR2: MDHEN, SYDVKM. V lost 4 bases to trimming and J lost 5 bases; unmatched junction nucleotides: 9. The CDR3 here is CASSSPTGVAYGYTF. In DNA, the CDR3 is TGTGCCAGCAGTTCACCGACAGGGGTCGCTTATGGCTACACCTTC.